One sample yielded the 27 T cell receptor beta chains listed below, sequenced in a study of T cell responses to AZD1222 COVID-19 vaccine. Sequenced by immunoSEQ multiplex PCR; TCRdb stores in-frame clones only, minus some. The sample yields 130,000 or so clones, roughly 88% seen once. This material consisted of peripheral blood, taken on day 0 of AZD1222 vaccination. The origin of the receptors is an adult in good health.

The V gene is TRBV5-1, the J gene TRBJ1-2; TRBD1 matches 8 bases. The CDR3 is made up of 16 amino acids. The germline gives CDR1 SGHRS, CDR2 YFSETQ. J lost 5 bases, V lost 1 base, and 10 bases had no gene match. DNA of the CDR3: TGCGCCAGCAGCTTGTCTTCTGTGCAGGGGGCGTATGGCTACACCTTC. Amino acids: CASSLSSVQGAYGYTF.

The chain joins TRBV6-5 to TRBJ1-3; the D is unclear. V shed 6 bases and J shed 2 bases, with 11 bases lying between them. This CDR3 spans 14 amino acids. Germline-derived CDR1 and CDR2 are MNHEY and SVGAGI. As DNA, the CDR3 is TGTGCCAGCAGCAGAGGGAAAACTGGAAACACCATATATTTT. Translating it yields CASSRGKTGNTIYF.

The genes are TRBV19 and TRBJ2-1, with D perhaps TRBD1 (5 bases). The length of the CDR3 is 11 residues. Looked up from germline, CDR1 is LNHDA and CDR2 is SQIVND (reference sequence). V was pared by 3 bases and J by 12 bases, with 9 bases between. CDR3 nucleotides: TGTGCCAGTAGTATCCAGGGTGTGCAGTTCTTC. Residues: CASSIQGVQFF. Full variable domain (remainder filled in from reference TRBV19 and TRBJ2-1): DGGITQSPKYLFRKEGQNVTLSCEQNLNHDAMYWYRQDPGQGLRLIYYSQIVNDFQKGDIAEGYSVSREKKESFPLTVTSAQKNPTAFYLCASSIQGVQFFGPGTRLTVL.

CDR3 coding DNA: TGTGCCAGCAGTAATCCGGGACAGGGGGGATTCATTGAGCAGTTCTTC. This gives the protein CASSNPGQGGFIEQFF. The chain joins TRBV2 to TRBJ2-1; 11 bases map to TRBD1. V lost 5 bases to trimming and J lost 9 bases; unmatched junction nucleotides: 12. The CDR3 length is 16 residues. The germline CDR1 and CDR2 sequences are SNHLY and FYNNEI. Full variable domain (missing parts from reference TRBV2 and TRBJ2-1): EPEVTQTPSHQVTQMGQEVILRCVPISNHLYFYWYRQILGQKVEFLVSFYNNEISEKSEIFDDQFSVERPDGSNFTLKIRSTKLEDSAMYFCASSNPGQGGFIEQFFGPGTRLTVL.

The CDR3, as DNA: TGTGCCAGTAGTATAGAATTGAGGGACAGTAGCGGCTACACCTTC. This encodes CASSIELRDSSGYTF. The V call is TRBV19, the J call TRBJ1-2; TRBD1 aligns across 7 bases. V lost 0 bases and J lost 8; bases outside the gene matches: 9. This CDR3 is 15 amino acids long. Germline assignment: CDR1 LNHDA and CDR2 SQIVND (reference sequence).

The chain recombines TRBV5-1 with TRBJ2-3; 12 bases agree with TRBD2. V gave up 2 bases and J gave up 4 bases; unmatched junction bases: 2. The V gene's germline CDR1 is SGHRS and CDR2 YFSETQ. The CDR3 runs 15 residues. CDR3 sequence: CASSFTSGGSDTQYF. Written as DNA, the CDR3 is TGCGCCAGCAGCTTCACTAGCGGGGGGTCAGATACGCAGTATTTT.

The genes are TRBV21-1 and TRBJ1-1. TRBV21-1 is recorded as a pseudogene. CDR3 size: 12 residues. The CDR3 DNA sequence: TGTGCCAGCAGCAAAAACGGCGTTGAAGCTTTCTTT. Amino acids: CASSKNGVEAFF.

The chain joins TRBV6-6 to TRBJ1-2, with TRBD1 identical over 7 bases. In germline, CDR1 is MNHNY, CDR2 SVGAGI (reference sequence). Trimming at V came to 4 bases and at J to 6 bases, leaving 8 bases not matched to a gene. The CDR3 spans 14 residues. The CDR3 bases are TGTGCCAGCAGTTTCGACAGGGTTATGAATGGCTACACCTTC. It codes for CASSFDRVMNGYTF.

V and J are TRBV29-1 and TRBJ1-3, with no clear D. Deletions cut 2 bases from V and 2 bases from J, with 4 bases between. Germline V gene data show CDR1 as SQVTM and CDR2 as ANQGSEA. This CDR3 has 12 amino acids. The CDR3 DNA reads TGCAGCGTTGAAAGGCCTGGAAACACCATATATTTT. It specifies CSVERPGNTIYF.

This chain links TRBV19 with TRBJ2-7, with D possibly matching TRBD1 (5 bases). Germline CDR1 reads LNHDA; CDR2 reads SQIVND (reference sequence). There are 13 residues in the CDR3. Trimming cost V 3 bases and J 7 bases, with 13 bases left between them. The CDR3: CASSMRQGWEQYF. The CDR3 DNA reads TGTGCCAGTAGTATGAGGCAGGGATGGGAGCAGTACTTC.

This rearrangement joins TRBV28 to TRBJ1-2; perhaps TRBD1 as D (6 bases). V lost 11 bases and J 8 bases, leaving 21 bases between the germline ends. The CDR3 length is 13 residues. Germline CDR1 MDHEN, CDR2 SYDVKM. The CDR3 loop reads CAPGGGAVEGYTF. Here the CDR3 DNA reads TGTGCCCCGGGAGGGGGGGCAGTTGAAGGCTACACCTTC.

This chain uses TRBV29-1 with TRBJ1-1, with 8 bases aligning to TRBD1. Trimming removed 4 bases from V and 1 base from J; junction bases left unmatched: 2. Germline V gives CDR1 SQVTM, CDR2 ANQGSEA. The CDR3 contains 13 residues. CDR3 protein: CSVGDRGNTEAFF. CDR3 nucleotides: TGCAGCGTTGGAGACAGGGGGAACACTGAAGCTTTCTTT.

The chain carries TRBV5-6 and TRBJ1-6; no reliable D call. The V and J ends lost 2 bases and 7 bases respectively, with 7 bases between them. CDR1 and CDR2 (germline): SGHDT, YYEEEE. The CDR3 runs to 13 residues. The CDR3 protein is CASSFQPNSPLHF. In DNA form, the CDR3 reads TGTGCCAGCAGCTTTCAGCCGAATTCACCCCTCCACTTT.

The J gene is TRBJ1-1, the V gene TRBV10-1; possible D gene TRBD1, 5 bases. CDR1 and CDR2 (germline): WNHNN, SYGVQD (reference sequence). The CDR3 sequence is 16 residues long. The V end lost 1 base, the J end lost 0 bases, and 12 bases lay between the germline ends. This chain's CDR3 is CASSECRENMNTEAFF. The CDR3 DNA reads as TGCGCCAGCAGTGAGTGCAGGGAGAACATGAACACTGAAGCTTTCTTT.

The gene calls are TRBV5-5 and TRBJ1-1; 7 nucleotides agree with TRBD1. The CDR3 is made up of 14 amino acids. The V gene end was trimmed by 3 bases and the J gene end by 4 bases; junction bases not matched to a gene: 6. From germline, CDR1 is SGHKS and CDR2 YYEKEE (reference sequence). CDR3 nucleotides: TGTGCCAGCAGCTCCCACAGGGGTAGCACTGAAGCTTTCTTT. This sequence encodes CASSSHRGSTEAFF.

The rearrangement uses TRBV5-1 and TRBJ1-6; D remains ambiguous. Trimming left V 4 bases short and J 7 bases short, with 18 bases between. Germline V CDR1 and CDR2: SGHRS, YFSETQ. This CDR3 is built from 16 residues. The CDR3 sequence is CASSRVDSRGNSPLHF. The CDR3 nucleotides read TGCGCCAGCAGCAGAGTGGACTCACGTGGGAATTCACCCCTCCACTTT.

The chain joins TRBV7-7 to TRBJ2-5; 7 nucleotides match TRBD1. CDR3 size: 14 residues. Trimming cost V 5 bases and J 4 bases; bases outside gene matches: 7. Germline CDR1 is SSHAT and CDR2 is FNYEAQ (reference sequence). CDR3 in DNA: TGTGCCAGCAGCAGGGGACAGCAAGGAGAGACCCAGTACTTC. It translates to CASSRGQQGETQYF.

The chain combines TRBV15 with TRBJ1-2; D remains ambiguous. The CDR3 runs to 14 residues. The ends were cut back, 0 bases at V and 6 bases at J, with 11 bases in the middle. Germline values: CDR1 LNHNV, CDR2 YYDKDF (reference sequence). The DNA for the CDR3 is TGTGCCACCAGCAGAGATAAGGGAATGGATGGCTACACCTTC. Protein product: CATSRDKGMDGYTF.

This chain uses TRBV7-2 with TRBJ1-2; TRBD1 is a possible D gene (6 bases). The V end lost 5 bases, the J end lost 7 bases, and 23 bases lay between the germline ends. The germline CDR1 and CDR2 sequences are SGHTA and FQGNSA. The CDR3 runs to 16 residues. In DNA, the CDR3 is TGTGCCAGCAGCGACCAGGCAGGGAGAGGGGGAGGTGGCTACACCTTC. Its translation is CASSDQAGRGGGGYTF.

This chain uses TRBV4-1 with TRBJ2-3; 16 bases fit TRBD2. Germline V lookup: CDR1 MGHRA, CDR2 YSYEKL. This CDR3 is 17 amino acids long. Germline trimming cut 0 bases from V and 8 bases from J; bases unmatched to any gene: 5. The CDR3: CASSQEGTSGGAGTQYF. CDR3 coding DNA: TGCGCCAGCAGCCAAGAAGGGACTAGCGGGGGGGCCGGTACGCAGTATTTT.

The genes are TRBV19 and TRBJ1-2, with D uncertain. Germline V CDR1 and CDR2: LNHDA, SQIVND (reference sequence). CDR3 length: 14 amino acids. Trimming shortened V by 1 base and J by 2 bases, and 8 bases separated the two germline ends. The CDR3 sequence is CASSIVASNYGYTF. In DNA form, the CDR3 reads TGTGCCAGTAGTATAGTTGCAAGCAACTATGGCTACACCTTC. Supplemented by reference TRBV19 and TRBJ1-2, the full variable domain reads DGGITQSPKYLFRKEGQNVTLSCEQNLNHDAMYWYRQDPGQGLRLIYYSQIVNDFQKGDIAEGYSVSREKKESFPLTVTSAQKNPTAFYLCASSIVASNYGYTFGSGTRLTVV.

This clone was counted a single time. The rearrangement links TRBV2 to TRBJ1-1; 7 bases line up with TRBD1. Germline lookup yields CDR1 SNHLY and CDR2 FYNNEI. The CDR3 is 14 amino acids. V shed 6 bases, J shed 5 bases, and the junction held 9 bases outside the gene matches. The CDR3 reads CASSPTPGGTEAFF. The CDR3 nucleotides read TGTGCCAGCAGCCCGACGCCAGGGGGAACTGAAGCTTTCTTT.

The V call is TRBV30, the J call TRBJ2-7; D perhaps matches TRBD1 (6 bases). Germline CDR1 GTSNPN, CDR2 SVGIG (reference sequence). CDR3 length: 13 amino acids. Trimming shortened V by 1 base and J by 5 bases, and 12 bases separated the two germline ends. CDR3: CAWSGSAGDEQYF. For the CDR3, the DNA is TGTGCCTGGAGTGGATCGGCAGGGGACGAGCAGTACTTC.

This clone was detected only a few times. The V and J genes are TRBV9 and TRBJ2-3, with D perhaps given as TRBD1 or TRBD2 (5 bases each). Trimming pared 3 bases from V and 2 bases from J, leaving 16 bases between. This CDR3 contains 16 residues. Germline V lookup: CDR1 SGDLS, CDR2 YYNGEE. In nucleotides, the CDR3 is TGTGCCAGCAGCGCCTACGGGACCAAACCCACAGATACGCAGTATTTT. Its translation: CASSAYGTKPTDTQYF.

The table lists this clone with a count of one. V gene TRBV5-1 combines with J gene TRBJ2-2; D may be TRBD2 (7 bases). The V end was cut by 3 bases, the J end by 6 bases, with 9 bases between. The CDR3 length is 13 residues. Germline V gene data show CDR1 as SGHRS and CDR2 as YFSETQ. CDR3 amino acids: CASSWGGAGELFF. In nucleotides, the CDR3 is TGCGCCAGCAGCTGGGGGGGCGCCGGGGAGCTGTTTTTT.

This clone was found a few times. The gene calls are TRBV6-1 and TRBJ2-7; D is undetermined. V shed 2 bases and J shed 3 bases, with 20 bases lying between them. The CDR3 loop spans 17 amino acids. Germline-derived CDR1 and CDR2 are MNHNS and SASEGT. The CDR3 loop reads CASSEWHSSATLYEQYF. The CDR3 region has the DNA TGTGCCAGCAGTGAATGGCACTCTTCAGCGACCCTCTACGAGCAGTACTTC.

The CDR3 nucleotides read TGCAGCGTTGAAGTCGGGGACAGGGGGAGTTACGAGCAGTACTTC. It yields the protein CSVEVGDRGSYEQYF. The V gene is TRBV29-1, the J gene TRBJ2-7; 11 bases are a match to TRBD1. J was trimmed by 4 bases and V by 1 base; bases with no gene match: 6. The germline gives CDR1 SQVTM, CDR2 ANQGSEA. This CDR3 is 15 amino acids long.